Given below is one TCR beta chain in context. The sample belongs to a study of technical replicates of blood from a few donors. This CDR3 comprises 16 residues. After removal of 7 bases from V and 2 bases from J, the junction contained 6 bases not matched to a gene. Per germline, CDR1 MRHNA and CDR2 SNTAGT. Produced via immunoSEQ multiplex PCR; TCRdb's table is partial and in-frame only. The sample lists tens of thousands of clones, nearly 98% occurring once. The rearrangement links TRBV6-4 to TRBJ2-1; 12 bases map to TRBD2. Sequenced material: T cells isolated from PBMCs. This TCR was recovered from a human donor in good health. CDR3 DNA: TGTGCCAGCACTTGGACTAGCGGGATTACCTACAATGAGCAGTTCTTC. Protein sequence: CASTWTSGITYNEQFF.